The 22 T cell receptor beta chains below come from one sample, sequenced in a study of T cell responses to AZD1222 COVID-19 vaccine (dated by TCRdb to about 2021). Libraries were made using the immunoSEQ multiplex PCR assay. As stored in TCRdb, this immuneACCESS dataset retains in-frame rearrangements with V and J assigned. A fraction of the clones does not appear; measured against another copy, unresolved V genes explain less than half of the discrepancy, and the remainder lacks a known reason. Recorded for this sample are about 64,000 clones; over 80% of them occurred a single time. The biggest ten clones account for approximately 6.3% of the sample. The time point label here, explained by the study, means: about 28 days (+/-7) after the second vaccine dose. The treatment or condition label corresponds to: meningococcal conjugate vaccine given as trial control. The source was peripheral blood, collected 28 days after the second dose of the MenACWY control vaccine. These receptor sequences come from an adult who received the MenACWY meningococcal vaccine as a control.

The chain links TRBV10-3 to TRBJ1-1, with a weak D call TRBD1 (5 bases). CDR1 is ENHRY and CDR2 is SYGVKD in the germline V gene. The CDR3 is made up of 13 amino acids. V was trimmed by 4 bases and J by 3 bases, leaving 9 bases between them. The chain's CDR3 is CAISVGPDTEAFF. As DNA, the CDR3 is TGTGCCATCAGTGTGGGGCCGGACACTGAAGCTTTCTTT.

The CDR3 DNA is TGCAGCGTTGAAGGGGTGATCTCCTACAATGAGCAGTTCTTC. Encoded protein: CSVEGVISYNEQFF. The chain links TRBV29-1 to TRBJ2-1, with D unclear. The CDR3 runs 14 residues. Trimming left V 1 base short and J 0 bases short, with 7 bases between. Germline V gene data show CDR1 as SQVTM and CDR2 as ANQGSEA.

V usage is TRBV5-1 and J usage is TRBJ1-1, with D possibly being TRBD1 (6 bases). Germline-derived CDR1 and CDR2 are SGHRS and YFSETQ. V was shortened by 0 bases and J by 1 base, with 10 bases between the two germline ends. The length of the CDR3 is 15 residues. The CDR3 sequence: CASSLAGGGNTEAFF. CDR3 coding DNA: TGCGCCAGCAGCTTGGCCGGAGGGGGGAACACTGAAGCTTTCTTT.

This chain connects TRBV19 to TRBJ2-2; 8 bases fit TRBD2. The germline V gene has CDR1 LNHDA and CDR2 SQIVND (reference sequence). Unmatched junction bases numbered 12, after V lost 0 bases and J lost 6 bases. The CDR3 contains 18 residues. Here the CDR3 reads CASSIDRAGTRVSGELFF. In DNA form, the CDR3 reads TGTGCCAGTAGTATAGATCGGGCCGGGACTAGAGTGTCCGGGGAGCTGTTTTTT.

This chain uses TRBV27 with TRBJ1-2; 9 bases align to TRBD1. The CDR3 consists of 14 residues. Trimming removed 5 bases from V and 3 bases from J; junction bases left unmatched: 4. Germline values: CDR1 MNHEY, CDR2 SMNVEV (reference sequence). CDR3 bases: TGTGCCAGCAGTCTGACAGGGGGTCACTATGGCTACACCTTC. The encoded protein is CASSLTGGHYGYTF.

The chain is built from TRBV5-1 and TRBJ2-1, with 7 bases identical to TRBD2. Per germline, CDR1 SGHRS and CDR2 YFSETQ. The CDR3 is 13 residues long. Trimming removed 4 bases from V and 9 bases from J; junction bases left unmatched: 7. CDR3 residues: CASSEGLTGEQFF. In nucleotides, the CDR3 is TGCGCCAGCAGCGAGGGACTAACCGGTGAGCAGTTCTTC. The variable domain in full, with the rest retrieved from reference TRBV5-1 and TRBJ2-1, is KAGVTQTPRYLIKTRGQQVTLSCSPISGHRSVSWYQQTPGQGLQFLFEYFSETQRNKGNFPGRFSGRQFSNSRSEMNVSTLELGDSALYLCASSEGLTGEQFFGPGTRLTVL.

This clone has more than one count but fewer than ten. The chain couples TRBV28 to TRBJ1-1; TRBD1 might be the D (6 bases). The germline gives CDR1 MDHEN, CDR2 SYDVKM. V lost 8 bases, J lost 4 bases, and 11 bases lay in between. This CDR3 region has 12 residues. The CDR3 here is CASLEGGTEAFF. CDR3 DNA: TGTGCCAGCCTGGAGGGGGGCACTGAAGCTTTCTTT.

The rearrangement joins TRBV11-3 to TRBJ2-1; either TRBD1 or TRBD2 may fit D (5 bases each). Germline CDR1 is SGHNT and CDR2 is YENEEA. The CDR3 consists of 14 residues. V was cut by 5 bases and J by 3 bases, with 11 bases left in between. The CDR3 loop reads CASSLEGNYNEQFF. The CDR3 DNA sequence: TGTGCCAGCAGCCTTGAGGGGAACTACAATGAGCAGTTCTTC.

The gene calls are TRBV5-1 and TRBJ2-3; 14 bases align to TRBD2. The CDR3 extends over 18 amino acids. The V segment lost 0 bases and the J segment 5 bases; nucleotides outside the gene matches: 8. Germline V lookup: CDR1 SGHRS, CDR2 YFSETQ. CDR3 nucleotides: TGCGCCAGCAGCTTGGAGGGACTAGCGGGAGTAATCGGAGATACGCAGTATTTT. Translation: CASSLEGLAGVIGDTQYF.

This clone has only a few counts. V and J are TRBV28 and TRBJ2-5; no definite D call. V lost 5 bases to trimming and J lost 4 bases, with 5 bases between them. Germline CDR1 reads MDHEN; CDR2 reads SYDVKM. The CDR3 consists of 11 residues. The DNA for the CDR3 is TGTGCCAGCAGTGTAAGAGAGACCCAGTACTTC. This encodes CASSVRETQYF.

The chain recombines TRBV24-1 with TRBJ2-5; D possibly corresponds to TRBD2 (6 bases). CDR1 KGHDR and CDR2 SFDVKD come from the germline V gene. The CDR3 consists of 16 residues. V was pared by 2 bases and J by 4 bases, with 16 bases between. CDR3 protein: CATSDSPGGSRETQYF. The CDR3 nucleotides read TGTGCCACCAGTGATTCACCTGGGGGGAGTCGAGAGACCCAGTACTTC.

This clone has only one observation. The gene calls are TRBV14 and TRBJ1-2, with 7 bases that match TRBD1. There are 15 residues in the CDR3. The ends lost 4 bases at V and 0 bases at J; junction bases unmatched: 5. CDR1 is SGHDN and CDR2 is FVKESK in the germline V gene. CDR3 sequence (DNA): TGTGCCAGCAGCCCTTCCGGGACAGCTAACTATGGCTACACCTTC. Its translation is CASSPSGTANYGYTF.

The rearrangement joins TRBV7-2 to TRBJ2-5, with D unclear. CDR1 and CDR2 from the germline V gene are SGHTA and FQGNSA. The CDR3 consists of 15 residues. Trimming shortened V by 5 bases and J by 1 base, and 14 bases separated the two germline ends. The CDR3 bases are TGTGCCAGCAGCCCGACGGCCATACTCCAAGAGACCCAGTACTTC. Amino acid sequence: CASSPTAILQETQYF.

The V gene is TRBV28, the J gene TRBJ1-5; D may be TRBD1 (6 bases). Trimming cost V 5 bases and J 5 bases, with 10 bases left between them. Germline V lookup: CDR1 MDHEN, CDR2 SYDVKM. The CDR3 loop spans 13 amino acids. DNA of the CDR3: TGTGCCAGCAGTGGGGGGGGGCATCAGCCCCAGCATTTT. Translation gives CASSGGGHQPQHF.

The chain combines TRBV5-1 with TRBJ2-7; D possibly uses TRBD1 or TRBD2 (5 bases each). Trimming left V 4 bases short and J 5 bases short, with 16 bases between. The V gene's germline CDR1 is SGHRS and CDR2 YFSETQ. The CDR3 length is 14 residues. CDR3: CASSRDGALDEQYF. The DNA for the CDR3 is TGCGCCAGCAGCCGGGACGGTGCCCTGGACGAGCAGTACTTC.

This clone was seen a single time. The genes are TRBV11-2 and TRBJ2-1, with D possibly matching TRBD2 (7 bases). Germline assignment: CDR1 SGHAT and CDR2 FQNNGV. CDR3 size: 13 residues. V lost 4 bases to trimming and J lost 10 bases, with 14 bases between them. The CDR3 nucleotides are TGTGCCAGCAGCTCCTTACGCGGGGGCGAGCAGTTCTTC. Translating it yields CASSSLRGGEQFF. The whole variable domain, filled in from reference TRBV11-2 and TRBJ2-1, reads EAGVAQSPRYKIIEKRQSVAFWCNPISGHATLYWYQQILGQGPKLLIQFQNNGVVDDSQLPKDRFSAERLKGVDSTLKIQPAKLEDSAVYLCASSSLRGGEQFFGPGTRLTVL.

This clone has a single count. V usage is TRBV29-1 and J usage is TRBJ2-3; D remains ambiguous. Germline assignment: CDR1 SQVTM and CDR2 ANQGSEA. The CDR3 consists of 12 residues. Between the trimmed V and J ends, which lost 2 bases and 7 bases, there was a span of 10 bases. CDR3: CSVEHQTYTQYF. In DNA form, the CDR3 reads TGCAGCGTTGAACACCAAACTTATACGCAGTATTTT.

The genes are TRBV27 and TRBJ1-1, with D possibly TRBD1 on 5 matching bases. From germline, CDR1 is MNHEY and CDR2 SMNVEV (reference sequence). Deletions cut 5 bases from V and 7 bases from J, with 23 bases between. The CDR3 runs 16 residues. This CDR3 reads CASSPTSSGGNGEAFF. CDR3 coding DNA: TGTGCCAGCAGTCCAACCTCCTCGGGGGGGAATGGTGAAGCTTTCTTT.

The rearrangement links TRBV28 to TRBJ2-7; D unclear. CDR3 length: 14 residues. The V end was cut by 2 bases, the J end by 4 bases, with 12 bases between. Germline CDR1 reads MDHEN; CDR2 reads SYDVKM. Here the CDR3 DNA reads TGTGCCAGCAGTTTAGGCTGGAGTGGGTACGAGCAGTACTTC. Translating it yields CASSLGWSGYEQYF.

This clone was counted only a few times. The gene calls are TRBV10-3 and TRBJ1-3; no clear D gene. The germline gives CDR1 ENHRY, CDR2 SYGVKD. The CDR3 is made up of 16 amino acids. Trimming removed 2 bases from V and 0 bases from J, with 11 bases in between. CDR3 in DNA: TGTGCCATCAGTGAGAGGCAGTCTAGCTCTGGAAACACCATATATTTT. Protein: CAISERQSSSGNTIYF.

CDR3 amino acids: CASSIKGQINEKLFF. The CDR3 coding sequence is TGTGCCAGTAGTATAAAAGGCCAGATTAATGAAAAACTGTTTTTT. The genes are TRBV19 and TRBJ1-4; D is unclear. Trimming cost V 2 bases and J 4 bases, with 11 bases left between them. This CDR3 is 15 amino acids long. CDR1 is LNHDA, CDR2 SQIVND, per germline (reference sequence).

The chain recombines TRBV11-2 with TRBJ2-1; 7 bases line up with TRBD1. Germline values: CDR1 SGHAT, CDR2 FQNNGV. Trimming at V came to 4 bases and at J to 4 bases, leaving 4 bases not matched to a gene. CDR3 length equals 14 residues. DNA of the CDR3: TGTGCCAGCAGCTCGGTACAGGGGTACAATGAGCAGTTCTTC. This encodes CASSSVQGYNEQFF.